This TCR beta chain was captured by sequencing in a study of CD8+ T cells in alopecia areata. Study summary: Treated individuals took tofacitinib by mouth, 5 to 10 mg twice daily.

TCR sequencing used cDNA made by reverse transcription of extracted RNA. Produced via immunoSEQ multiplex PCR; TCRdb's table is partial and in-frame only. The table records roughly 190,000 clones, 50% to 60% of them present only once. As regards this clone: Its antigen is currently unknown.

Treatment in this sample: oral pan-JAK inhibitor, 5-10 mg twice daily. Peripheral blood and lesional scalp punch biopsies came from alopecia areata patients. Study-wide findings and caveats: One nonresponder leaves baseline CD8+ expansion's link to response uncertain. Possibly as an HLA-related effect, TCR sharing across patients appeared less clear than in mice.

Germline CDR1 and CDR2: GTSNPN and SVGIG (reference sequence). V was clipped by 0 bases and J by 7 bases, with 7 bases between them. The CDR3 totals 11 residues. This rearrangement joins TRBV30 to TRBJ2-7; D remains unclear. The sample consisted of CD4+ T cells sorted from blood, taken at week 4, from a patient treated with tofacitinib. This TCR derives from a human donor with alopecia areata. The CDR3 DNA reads TGTGCCTGGAGTGTGAGCACAGAGCAGTACTTC. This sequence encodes CAWSVSTEQYF.